These 10 T cell receptor beta chains were sequenced from one sample in a study of T cell responses to AZD1222 COVID-19 vaccine. TCRdb's table, derived via immunoSEQ multiplex PCR, lists solely in-frame clones and lacks some. The repertoire consists of some 140,000 clones, with roughly nine tenths occurring once and the leading ten covering approximately 5.1%. The sequencing used peripheral blood, collected on day 0 of MenACWY control vaccination. The receptors originated from an adult in good health.

This clone has more than one count but fewer than ten. V gene TRBV2 combines with J gene TRBJ1-5; 7 bases are a match to TRBD1. This CDR3 region has 17 residues. Germline assignment: CDR1 SNHLY and CDR2 FYNNEI. The J segment lost 4 bases and the V segment lost 6 bases, leaving 15 bases of the junction unmatched. The chain's CDR3 is CASSHRDSPAGNQPQHF. For the CDR3, the DNA is TGTGCCAGCAGCCACCGGGACAGCCCCGCCGGGAATCAGCCCCAGCATTTT.

This chain connects TRBV27 to TRBJ1-5; TRBD1 is a possible D gene (5 bases). Between the trimmed V and J ends, which lost 5 bases and 5 bases, there was a span of 16 bases. Looked up from germline, CDR1 is MNHEY and CDR2 is SMNVEV (reference sequence). There are 15 residues in the CDR3. This CDR3 reads CASSPGQGGDQPQHF. CDR3 coding DNA: TGTGCCAGCAGTCCCGGGCAGGGAGGCGATCAGCCCCAGCATTTT.

This chain joins TRBV18 and TRBJ1-3; 7 bases align to TRBD1. Germline CDR1 KGHSH, CDR2 LQKENI. The CDR3 runs 18 residues. V gave up 3 bases and J gave up 0 bases; unmatched junction bases: 11. The CDR3 coding sequence is TGTGCCAGCTCACCCTCTTTGACAGGGCTGGGCTCTGGAAACACCATATATTTT. Translation gives CASSPSLTGLGSGNTIYF.

This clone was counted a few times. This chain connects TRBV5-5 to TRBJ1-1; weak D call: TRBD1 (6 bases). V lost 4 bases and J 0 bases, leaving 19 bases between the germline ends. Germline assignment: CDR1 SGHKS and CDR2 YYEKEE (reference sequence). This CDR3 contains 17 residues. In DNA, the CDR3 is TGTGCCAGCAGCGATTTTTCCTTTGGACAGATGAACACTGAAGCTTTCTTT. Translation gives CASSDFSFGQMNTEAFF.

The chain couples TRBV30 to TRBJ1-4; D might be TRBD1 (5 bases). The CDR3 is 14 amino acids. Germline CDR1 is GTSNPN and CDR2 is SVGIG (reference sequence). The ends were cut back, 3 bases at V and 8 bases at J, with 16 bases in the middle. The CDR3 loop reads CAWRDTSPAEKLFF. The CDR3 coding sequence is TGTGCCTGGAGGGACACCTCCCCGGCAGAAAAACTGTTTTTT.

The chain recombines TRBV19 with TRBJ2-2; 8 bases align to TRBD2. The ends lost 7 bases at V and 4 bases at J; junction bases unmatched: 11. Looked up from germline, CDR1 is LNHDA and CDR2 is SQIVND (reference sequence). The CDR3 loop spans 16 amino acids. The CDR3 coding sequence is TGTGCCAGTAACTCACGGGGGGGCCTGGGCACCGGGGAGCTGTTTTTT. Residues: CASNSRGGLGTGELFF.

The CDR3 coding sequence is TGTGCCGCAGGGTTTGCTAATGAAAAACTGTTTTTT. It specifies CAAGFANEKLFF. The rearrangement links TRBV10-3 to TRBJ1-4, with D possibly being TRBD1 (5 bases). Per the germline V gene, CDR1 is ENHRY and CDR2 is SYGVKD. Trimming took 11 bases from V and 3 from J, leaving 10 bases between them. This CDR3 has 12 amino acids.

This chain joins TRBV29-1 and TRBJ1-1; D ambiguous. The CDR3 totals 11 residues. CDR1 and CDR2 (germline): SQVTM, ANQGSEA. Trimming removed 2 bases from V and 6 bases from J, with 7 bases in between. The CDR3 nucleotides are TGCAGCGTTGAACAACTCGCTGAAGCTTTCTTT. It is translated as CSVEQLAEAFF.

This clone has a single count. J is TRBJ2-3 and V is TRBV2, with a weak D call TRBD1 (6 bases). V dropped 6 bases and J dropped 1 base, with 17 bases sitting between them. The CDR3 covers 16 residues. Germline CDR1 reads SNHLY; CDR2 reads FYNNEI. The CDR3 nucleotides are TGTGCCAGCAGCCCCGACAGGCCCATCCGCACAGATACGCAGTATTTT. This encodes CASSPDRPIRTDTQYF.

The rearrangement joins TRBV9 to TRBJ2-7; 8 bases match TRBD2. With V trimmed by 0 bases and J by 3 bases, 5 bases remained unmatched. CDR3 length: 15 amino acids. Germline CDR1 is SGDLS and CDR2 is YYNGEE. Here the CDR3 reads CASSVGSGSYYEQYF. DNA of the CDR3: TGTGCCAGCAGCGTAGGGAGCGGGAGCTACTACGAGCAGTACTTC.